This T cell receptor (beta chain) originates from a study of PD-1 blockade in classical Hodgkin lymphoma. This clone was found a few times. The antigen remains unidentified. Study-level results: Lower baseline TCR diversity was reported for newly diagnosed patients than for healthy donors. Whatever underlies the repertoire differences (possibly disease activity or prior therapy) remains undefined.

Produced via immunoSEQ multiplex PCR; TCRdb's table is partial and in-frame only. Of around 13,000 clones detected, around nine tenths appear once; the ten largest clones hold approximately 0.9%. The sample's time point: cycle 4 day 1 (C4D1), after more than 5 weeks of nivolumab. Brentuximab vedotin exposure varied among the patients, all of whom had relapsed after autologous stem cell transplantation. Magnetic negative selection was used to purify CD4+ T cells from PBMCs that had been thawed. The CDR3 has 11 amino acids. CDR1 SQVTM and CDR2 ANQGSEA come from the germline V gene. Trimming pared 4 bases from V and 11 bases from J, leaving 15 bases between.

The gene calls are TRBV29-1 and TRBJ2-7, with D maybe TRBD1 (6 bases). This receptor was taken from a human donor with classical Hodgkin lymphoma. Sequences were derived from CD4+ T cells from blood, sampled before the fourth cycle of nivolumab. The CDR3 DNA is TGCAGCGTTGCTGGGACCGGGACAAAGTACTTC. Amino acids: CSVAGTGTKYF.